This TCR beta chain is drawn from a study of blood T cell repertoires in COVID-19. Sequencing used immunoSEQ multiplex PCR; TCRdb keeps in-frame clones, though not all of them. The profile shows about 150,000 clones, approximately 80% of them singletons. Germline values: CDR1 LNHDA, CDR2 SQIVND (reference sequence). V was pared by 4 bases and J by 0 bases, with 9 bases of the junction left unmatched. This CDR3 comprises 17 residues. The sample holds a few counts of this clone. Patients of the Seattle cohort, enrolled during active infection, were followed longitudinally. Sequencing was carried out using peripheral blood. The chain employs TRBV19 and TRBJ2-3; 8 positions match TRBD2. The TCR sequence derives from a woman aged 55-69 years with COVID-19, enrolled during active disease. The CDR3 spells CASSKGRRGVSTDTQYF. As DNA, the CDR3 is TGTGCCAGTAGTAAAGGGCGGCGGGGGGTGAGCACAGATACGCAGTATTTT. Full variable domain (outside the CDR3, taken from reference TRBV19 and TRBJ2-3): DGGITQSPKYLFRKEGQNVTLSCEQNLNHDAMYWYRQDPGQGLRLIYYSQIVNDFQKGDIAEGYSVSREKKESFPLTVTSAQKNPTAFYLCASSKGRRGVSTDTQYFGPGTRLTVL.